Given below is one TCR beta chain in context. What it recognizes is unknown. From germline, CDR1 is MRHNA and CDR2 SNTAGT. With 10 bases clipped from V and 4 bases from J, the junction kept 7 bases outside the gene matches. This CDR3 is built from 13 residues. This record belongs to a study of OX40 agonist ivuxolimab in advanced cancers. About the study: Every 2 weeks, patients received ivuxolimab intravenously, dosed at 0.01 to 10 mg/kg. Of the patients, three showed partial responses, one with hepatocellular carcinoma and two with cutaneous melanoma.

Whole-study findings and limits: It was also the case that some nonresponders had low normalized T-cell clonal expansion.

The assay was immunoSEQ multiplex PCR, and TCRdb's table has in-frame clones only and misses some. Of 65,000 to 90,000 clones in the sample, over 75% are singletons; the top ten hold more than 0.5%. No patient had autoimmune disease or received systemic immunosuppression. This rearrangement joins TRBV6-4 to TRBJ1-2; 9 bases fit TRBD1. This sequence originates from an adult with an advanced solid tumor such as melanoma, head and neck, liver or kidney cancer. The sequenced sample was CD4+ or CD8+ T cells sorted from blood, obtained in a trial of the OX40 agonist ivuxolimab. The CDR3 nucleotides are TGTGCCAAGCAACAGGGGGCTTGCTATGGCTACACCTTC. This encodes CAKQQGACYGYTF.